This T cell receptor (beta chain) derives from a study of blood T cell repertoires in COVID-19. In the study overall: COVID-19 samples collected from the United States, Italy and Spain covered acute and convalescent phases. PBMCs, B-cell-depleted T cells, or T cells were the source of the cDNA or gDNA that made up the material.

The authors' processing: Scientists estimated how many nucleated cells there were by amplifying reference gene primers. The assay was immunoSEQ multiplex PCR, and TCRdb's table has in-frame clones only and misses some. V and J calls and clone size follow that table, whereas D and trimming were derived from the DNA. The table records about 78,000 clones, 88% of them present only once. CDR3 size: 15 residues. CDR1 is LNHDA and CDR2 is SQIVND in the germline V gene (reference sequence). V lost 3 bases to trimming and J lost 5 bases, with 16 bases between them. This chain uses TRBV19 with TRBJ1-1; D is uncertain. Input material: peripheral blood. This clonotype was obtained from a man between 65 and 79 years old with active or convalescent COVID-19. CDR3 sequence: CASSIGADVGTEAFF. In nucleotides, the CDR3 is TGTGCCAGTAGTATTGGAGCTGACGTTGGGACTGAAGCTTTCTTT.